Following are 27 T cell receptor beta chains from one sample sequenced in a study of neurological immune-mediated disorders. A single record per CDR3 protein comes from TCRdb applying MiXCR to the 5' RACE reads. The sample shows about 50,000 distinct CDR3 sequences, around a tenth of them seen only once. The sequenced sample was PBMCs. All receptors come from a woman aged 40 to 50 with HTLV-1-associated myelopathy (HAM/TSP).

This clonotype has more than one count but fewer than ten. This chain uses TRBV5-1 with TRBJ1-1; D is unclear. This CDR3 is built from 16 residues. V was pared by 4 bases and J by 1 base, with 17 bases between. Germline lookup yields CDR1 SGHRS and CDR2 YFSETQ. The CDR3 nucleotides are TGCGCCAGCAGCCTGGACCTCTTACCCCCGAACACTGAAGCTTTCTTT. Amino acids: CASSLDLLPPNTEAFF.

The chain combines TRBV4-3 with TRBJ1-1, with D possibly TRBD1 on 6 matching bases. Germline values: CDR1 LGHNA, CDR2 YSLEER. CDR3 size: 14 residues. Trimming took 0 bases from V and 4 from J, leaving 9 bases between them. The CDR3 DNA follows: TGCGCCAGCAGCCAAGAAGGGGGGATCACTGAAGCTTTCTTT. It encodes CASSQEGGITEAFF.

V gene TRBV5-1 combines with J gene TRBJ1-2, with unresolved D. Per the germline V gene, CDR1 is SGHRS and CDR2 is YFSETQ. This CDR3 contains 14 residues. V was pared by 1 base and J by 2 bases, with 9 bases between. In DNA, the CDR3 is TGCGCCAGCAGCTTGCAGGTTTCCAACTATGGCTACACCTTC. Translating gives CASSLQVSNYGYTF.

This clonotype was picked up many times. This CDR3 reads CASSYRAGTDTQYF. The CDR3 coding sequence is TGTGCCAGCAGTTACAGGGCGGGCACAGATACGCAGTATTTT. V is TRBV6-2 or TRBV6-3 and J is TRBJ2-3, with D unresolved. The ends were cut back, 2 bases at V and 1 base at J, with 7 bases in the middle. Germline CDR1 MNHEY, CDR2 SVGEGT. This CDR3 is 14 amino acids long.

This clonotype was found many times. The chain is built from TRBV7-6 and TRBJ2-6; D may correspond to TRBD1 or TRBD2 (5 bases each). V was cut by 2 bases and J by 0 bases, with 14 bases left in between. From germline, CDR1 is SGHVS and CDR2 FNYEAQ. The CDR3 length is 18 residues. CDR3 in DNA: TGTGCCAGCAGCTTAAGGGGACGTACTTACTCTGGGGCCAACGTCCTGACTTTC. Translated: CASSLRGRTYSGANVLTF.

This clonotype was counted many times. The rearrangement links TRBV5-1 to TRBJ2-7; TRBD2 aligns across 7 bases. The CDR3 extends over 14 amino acids. From germline, CDR1 is SGHRS and CDR2 YFSETQ. V was clipped by 3 bases and J by 2 bases; unmatched bases: 5. The CDR3 protein is CASSWGGGPYEQYF. CDR3 sequence (DNA): TGCGCCAGCAGCTGGGGGGGGGGACCCTACGAGCAGTACTTC.

For this clonotype: One end of the junction is discordant with germline, which a read error may explain. The CDR3, as DNA: TGTGCCATCAGCGTCACAGATACGCAGTATTTT. This gives the protein CAISVTDTQYF. The chain uses TRBV13 and TRBJ2-3, with D unresolved. The CDR3 runs to 11 residues. Per germline, CDR1 PRHDT and CDR2 FYEKMQ (reference sequence).

This clonotype was detected many times. This chain joins TRBV9 and TRBJ2-3; D gene unclear. This CDR3 comprises 14 residues. CDR1 is SGDLS and CDR2 is YYNGEE in the germline V gene. The V end was cut by 4 bases, the J end by 6 bases, with 15 bases between. The CDR3 loop is CASSPGIVSDTQYF. In DNA, the CDR3 is TGTGCCAGCAGCCCCGGCATTGTGTCGGATACGCAGTATTTT.

This clonotype was detected ten times or more. The rearrangement links TRBV5-6 to TRBJ1-6; no reliable D call. The CDR3 loop spans 14 amino acids. Germline values: CDR1 SGHDT, CDR2 YYEEEE. Trimming removed 1 base at V and 8 bases at J, with 10 bases between. Written as DNA, the CDR3 is TGTGCCAGCAGCTTGACGAGGATGTATTCACCCCTCCACTTT. This encodes CASSLTRMYSPLHF. Variable domain in full (rest from reference TRBV5-6 and TRBJ1-6): DAGVTQSPTHLIKTRGQQVTLRCSPKSGHDTVSWYQQALGQGPQFIFQYYEEEERQRGNFPDRFSGHQFPNYSSELNVNALLLGDSALYLCASSLTRMYSPLHFGNGTRLTVT.

The table lists this clonotype with many counts. This chain uses TRBV5-5 with TRBJ1-4; no clear D gene. Germline loops: CDR1 SGHKS, CDR2 YYEKEE (reference sequence). V was trimmed by 0 bases and J by 0 bases, leaving 6 bases between them. CDR3 length equals 15 residues. The CDR3 spells CASSLGSPTNEKLFF. The CDR3 DNA reads TGTGCCAGCAGCTTGGGAAGTCCAACTAATGAAAAACTGTTTTTT.

This clonotype was seen ten or more times. The genes are TRBV12-3 or TRBV12-4 and TRBJ1-5; D remains unclear. Between the trimmed V and J ends, which lost 2 bases and 0 bases, there was a span of 14 bases. This CDR3 has 17 amino acids. Here the CDR3 DNA reads TGTGCCAGCAGTTTAACGCCTTACTCTGATAGCAATCAGCCCCAGCATTTT. It specifies CASSLTPYSDSNQPQHF.

This clonotype was observed many times. The V gene is TRBV5-5, the J gene TRBJ1-2; 7 bases fit TRBD1. This CDR3 comprises 15 residues. Germline loops: CDR1 SGHKS, CDR2 YYEKEE (reference sequence). The V and J ends lost 3 bases and 1 base, in that order; junction bases with no gene match: 6. The CDR3 region has the DNA TGTGCCAGCAGCTACGACAGGGAAGTTAACTATGGCTACACCTTC. It specifies CASSYDREVNYGYTF.

This clonotype came up many times. CDR3 nucleotide sequence: TGCGCCAGCAGACAGGGTTATCGAGCAACTAATGAAAAACTGTTTTTT. As protein: CASRQGYRATNEKLFF. V usage is TRBV5-1 and J usage is TRBJ1-4; maybe TRBD1 (6 bases). The germline V gene has CDR1 SGHRS and CDR2 YFSETQ. This CDR3 has 16 residues. V dropped 5 bases and J dropped 0 bases, with 14 bases sitting between them.

The V and J genes are TRBV6-1 and TRBJ1-6; D is unclear. The V gene lost 8 bases and the J gene lost 0 bases, with 17 bases spanning the gap. This CDR3 is 17 amino acids long. Germline lookup yields CDR1 MNHNS and CDR2 SASEGT. CDR3 sequence reads: CASLDYSRGSYNSPLHF. The CDR3 coding sequence is TGTGCCAGCCTTGACTATAGCAGAGGCTCCTATAATTCACCCCTCCACTTT.

Remarks on this clonotype: At one of its ends the junction is not consistent with the germline gene, which may arise from a read error. J is TRBJ2-2 and V is TRBV12-3 or TRBV12-4, with D unresolved. This CDR3 is 16 amino acids long. The CDR3 loop is CASSLPCEQKTGELFF. CDR3 nucleotide sequence: TGTGCTAGCAGTTTACCTTGTGAGCAGAAAACCGGGGAGCTGTTTTTT.

The sample holds many counts of this clonotype. This chain connects TRBV20-1 to TRBJ1-1; D perhaps matches TRBD1 (5 bases). The CDR3 contains 13 residues. The germline V gene has CDR1 DFQATT and CDR2 SNEGSKA (reference sequence). The V end was cut by 3 bases, the J end by 1 base, with 9 bases between. The CDR3 reads CSARSGANTEAFF. The CDR3 coding sequence is TGCAGTGCTAGGTCCGGGGCGAACACTGAAGCTTTCTTT.

This clonotype came up many times. The CDR3 sequence is CASSLVPGRAYEQYF. The DNA for the CDR3 is TGTGCCAGCAGCTTAGTTCCGGGACGGGCCTACGAGCAGTACTTC. The gene calls are TRBV7-8 and TRBJ2-7, with D possibly called TRBD1 or TRBD2 (5 bases each). Trimming removed 1 base from V and 2 bases from J, with 12 bases in between. Germline V CDR1 and CDR2: SGHVS, FQNEAQ. This CDR3 is built from 15 residues.

This clonotype came up many times. The chain couples TRBV11-3 to TRBJ1-1; D not certain. CDR1 and CDR2 from the germline V gene are SGHNT and YENEEA. Trimming cost V 1 base and J 4 bases, with 1 base left between them. The CDR3 contains 11 residues. The CDR3 DNA follows: TGTGCCAGCAGCTTAGCCACTGAAGCTTTCTTT. Its translation is CASSLATEAFF.

This clonotype was seen only a few times. This CDR3 is CASSQVLMVRGSGNTIYF. For the CDR3, the DNA is TGCGCCAGCAGCCAAGTTCTAATGGTCAGGGGCTCTGGAAACACCATATATTTT. This chain links TRBV4-1 with TRBJ1-3; TRBD1 is a possible D gene (6 bases). Germline CDR1 reads MGHRA; CDR2 reads YSYEKL. The CDR3 is made up of 18 amino acids. V shed 1 base and J shed 0 bases, with 16 bases lying between them.

The chain uses TRBV7-2 and TRBJ2-7; D is uncertain. Trimming pared 2 bases from V and 6 bases from J, leaving 14 bases between. The CDR3 loop spans 14 amino acids. Germline loops: CDR1 SGHTA, CDR2 FQGNSA. CDR3 sequence: CASSLLLGPSEQYF. The CDR3 DNA is TGTGCCAGCAGCTTACTCCTGGGCCCCAGCGAGCAGTACTTC.

CDR3 sequence: CASSLTVSKNIQYF. DNA of the CDR3: TGTGCCAGCTCTTTGACAGTCTCCAAAAACATTCAGTACTTC. The gene calls are TRBV18 and TRBJ2-4; weak D call: TRBD1 (5 bases). CDR1 and CDR2 from the germline V gene are KGHSH and LQKENI. This CDR3 is 14 amino acids long. V dropped 6 bases and J dropped 2 bases, with 11 bases sitting between them. The whole variable domain, remainder taken from reference TRBV18 and TRBJ2-4, is NAGVMQNPRHLVRRRGQEARLRCSPMKGHSHVYWYRQLPEEGLKFMVYLQKENIIDESGMPKERFSAEFPKEGPSILRIQQVVRGDSAAYFCASSLTVSKNIQYFGAGTRLSVL.

This clonotype was detected many times. CDR3 sequence reads: CASSQDGHRTGELFF. The CDR3 nucleotides read TGTGCCAGCAGCCAAGATGGGCATAGGACCGGGGAGCTGTTTTTT. V is TRBV4-2 and J is TRBJ2-2; the D is unclear. CDR3 length equals 15 residues. The V gene's germline CDR1 is LGHNA and CDR2 YNFKEQ. V was shortened by 0 bases and J by 5 bases, with 10 bases between the two germline ends.

This clonotype was detected many times. The rearrangement joins TRBV7-2 to TRBJ2-7; D possibly matches TRBD1 or TRBD2 (7 bases each). The germline V and J ends were trimmed by 6 bases and 9 bases, with 24 bases remaining between them. This CDR3 has 15 residues. Per the germline V gene, CDR1 is SGHTA and CDR2 is FQGNSA. In DNA form, the CDR3 reads TGTGCCAGCAGACAAGGGGGCGGGGGTTCAGGGAGGCAGTACTTC. Amino acid sequence: CASRQGGGGSGRQYF.

Ten or more counts support this clonotype. The chain combines TRBV5-1 with TRBJ2-6; D is possibly TRBD2 (6 bases). Trimming removed 4 bases from V and 0 bases from J, with 14 bases in between. The germline CDR1 and CDR2 sequences are SGHRS and YFSETQ. The CDR3 spans 17 residues. The CDR3 here is CASSQATAGSGANVLTF. CDR3 DNA sequence: TGCGCCAGCAGCCAAGCGACAGCGGGCTCTGGGGCCAACGTCCTGACTTTC.

This clonotype came up many times. The chain couples TRBV29-1 to TRBJ1-5; D possibly corresponds to TRBD1 (5 bases). Trimming removed 7 bases from V and 1 base from J, with 14 bases in between. The CDR3 is 14 amino acids. CDR1 and CDR2 from the germline V gene are SQVTM and ANQGSEA. CDR3 amino acids: CSARDGGSNQPQHF. The CDR3 coding sequence is TGCAGCGCCCGTGATGGGGGGAGCAATCAGCCCCAGCATTTT.

In this sample, this clonotype turned up many times. The chain is built from TRBV7-9 and TRBJ1-5; the match to TRBD1 covers 9 bases. CDR1 and CDR2 from the germline V gene are SEHNR and FQNEAQ (reference sequence). The V gene end was trimmed by 5 bases and the J gene end by 6 bases; junction bases not matched to a gene: 11. The CDR3 runs to 16 residues. CDR3 protein: CASSTFDRGTCQPQHF. In nucleotides, the CDR3 is TGTGCCAGCAGCACTTTTGACAGGGGGACGTGTCAGCCCCAGCATTTT.

In this sample, this clonotype turned up many times. V gene TRBV5-1 combines with J gene TRBJ1-2, with no clear D. Trimming stripped 4 bases from V and 4 bases from J, with 11 bases between. Germline values: CDR1 SGHRS, CDR2 YFSETQ. CDR3 length: 13 residues. The CDR3 region is CASSREESYGYTF. For the CDR3, the DNA is TGCGCCAGCAGCCGGGAGGAGTCCTATGGCTACACCTTC.